These 17 T cell receptor beta chains originate from one sample sequenced in a study of radiotherapy plus CTLA-4 blockade in lung cancer. Profiling relied on immunoSEQ multiplex PCR, and the TCRdb table lists in-frame clones only, not all of them. The sample includes some 110,000 clones, about 87% of them seen just once. Sequenced here: peripheral blood, sampled from a patient treated with radiotherapy plus ipilimumab. These receptors were collected from a human donor with non-small cell lung cancer that progressed on radiotherapy plus ipilimumab.

This chain joins TRBV18 and TRBJ1-2; D is ambiguous. In germline, CDR1 is KGHSH, CDR2 LQKENI. The CDR3 consists of 18 residues. V lost 0 bases and J 3 bases, leaving 20 bases between the germline ends. CDR3 sequence (DNA): TGTGCCAGCTCACCACCGACGGCTACAACTCCTGGGCACTATGGCTACACCTTC. Amino acids: CASSPPTATTPGHYGYTF.

V and J are TRBV18 and TRBJ1-1, with D possibly TRBD1 on 6 matching bases. This CDR3 region has 13 residues. Trimming left V 2 bases short and J 6 bases short, with 10 bases between. CDR1 is KGHSH and CDR2 is LQKENI in the germline V gene. This CDR3 is CASSPVRGAEAFF. The CDR3 DNA is TGTGCCAGCTCACCAGTTAGGGGGGCTGAAGCTTTCTTT. Complete variable domain (other parts from reference TRBV18 and TRBJ1-1): NAGVMQNPRHLVRRRGQEARLRCSPMKGHSHVYWYRQLPEEGLKFMVYLQKENIIDESGMPKERFSAEFPKEGPSILRIQQVVRGDSAAYFCASSPVRGAEAFFGQGTRLTVV.

The rearrangement joins TRBV18 to TRBJ2-3; possibly TRBD1 for D (5 bases). This CDR3 contains 15 residues. The V end was cut by 6 bases, the J end by 3 bases, with 16 bases between. Germline CDR1 and CDR2: KGHSH and LQKENI. The CDR3 reads CASSPGSSSTDTQYF. In DNA form, the CDR3 reads TGTGCCAGCTCCCCAGGGTCCAGTTCGACAGATACGCAGTATTTT.

This clone has only one observation. This rearrangement joins TRBV5-1 to TRBJ2-5; D is unclear. The length of the CDR3 is 13 residues. V was pared by 1 base and J by 2 bases, with 6 bases between. Germline loops: CDR1 SGHRS, CDR2 YFSETQ. CDR3: CASSLSTQETQYF. DNA of the CDR3: TGCGCCAGCAGCTTGAGCACGCAAGAGACCCAGTACTTC.

The chain is built from TRBV5-6 and TRBJ2-7, with D unclear. The CDR3 has 13 residues. The germline gives CDR1 SGHDT, CDR2 YYEEEE. With 7 bases removed from V and 5 bases from J, the gap between germline ends came to 16 bases. CDR3 region: CASLGRVPHEQYF. CDR3 sequence (DNA): TGTGCCAGCCTCGGCCGGGTCCCCCACGAGCAGTACTTC.

This rearrangement joins TRBV27 to TRBJ2-1, with 10 bases that match TRBD2. This CDR3 region has 16 residues. V shed 3 bases and J 1 base; nucleotides not matched to a gene: 3. Germline assignment: CDR1 MNHEY and CDR2 SMNVEV (reference sequence). The CDR3 sequence: CASSLTLAGSYNEQFF. The CDR3 coding sequence is TGTGCCAGCAGTTTGACACTAGCGGGATCCTACAATGAGCAGTTCTTC.

The rearrangement uses TRBV2 and TRBJ2-5; D possibly corresponds to TRBD2 (7 bases). Germline V gene sequence: CDR1 SNHLY, CDR2 FYNNEI. Trimming removed 4 bases at V and 4 bases at J, with 10 bases between. CDR3 size: 13 residues. The CDR3 region has the DNA TGTGCCAGCAGTGGGGGGGGCCGAGAGACCCAGTACTTC. Translated: CASSGGGRETQYF. Based on the CDR3 plus reference TRBV2 and TRBJ2-5, the full variable domain is EPEVTQTPSHQVTQMGQEVILRCVPISNHLYFYWYRQILGQKVEFLVSFYNNEISEKSEIFDDQFSVERPDGSNFTLKIRSTKLEDSAMYFCASSGGGRETQYFGPGTRLLVL.

The J gene is TRBJ1-1, the V gene TRBV5-1, with D unresolved. V was cut by 4 bases and J by 0 bases, with 7 bases left in between. CDR3 length: 13 residues. The germline V gene encodes CDR1 SGHRS and CDR2 YFSETQ. The CDR3 loop is CASSMGLNTEAFF. The CDR3 DNA is TGCGCCAGCAGCATGGGGTTGAACACTGAAGCTTTCTTT. The full variable domain, with the rest looked up from reference TRBV5-1 and TRBJ1-1, is KAGVTQTPRYLIKTRGQQVTLSCSPISGHRSVSWYQQTPGQGLQFLFEYFSETQRNKGNFPGRFSGRQFSNSRSEMNVSTLELGDSALYLCASSMGLNTEAFFGQGTRLTVV.

The CDR3 spells CAVRGRAGHEQYF. The CDR3 DNA reads as TGTGCCGTTCGCGGGAGGGCCGGTCACGAGCAGTACTTC. This chain connects TRBV27 to TRBJ2-7, with 9 positions matching TRBD2. The CDR3 is 13 amino acids. V was clipped by 11 bases and J by 5 bases; unmatched bases: 10. Germline V gene lookup returns CDR1 MNHEY and CDR2 SMNVEV (reference sequence).

The chain carries TRBV7-9 and TRBJ1-5; 8 nucleotides line up with TRBD1. Trimming took 6 bases from V and 3 from J; bases not matched to a gene: 7. The germline CDR1 and CDR2 sequences are SEHNR and FQNEAQ (reference sequence). The length of the CDR3 is 15 residues. CDR3 sequence reads: CASSPGTGINQPQHF. The CDR3 DNA is TGTGCCAGCAGTCCCGGGACAGGTATCAATCAGCCCCAGCATTTT.

This chain links TRBV6-5 with TRBJ2-7, with D perhaps TRBD1 or TRBD2 (5 bases each). The CDR3 runs to 14 residues. The germline CDR1 and CDR2 sequences are MNHEY and SVGAGI. V was trimmed by 4 bases and J by 5 bases, leaving 15 bases between them. The CDR3 reads CASSSQGPVHEQYF. Written as DNA, the CDR3 is TGTGCCAGCAGTTCCCAGGGACCGGTCCACGAGCAGTACTTC.

The V call is TRBV14, the J call TRBJ1-1, with TRBD1 as a possible D gene (5 bases). CDR1 is SGHDN and CDR2 is FVKESK in the germline V gene. The V end lost 4 bases, the J end lost 5 bases, and 17 bases lay between the germline ends. The CDR3 runs to 15 residues. The CDR3 loop reads CASSLGGRAVTEAFF. CDR3 coding DNA: TGTGCCAGCAGCCTGGGGGGAAGGGCGGTGACTGAAGCTTTCTTT.

A few counts support this clone. The chain is built from TRBV13 and TRBJ1-4, with D uncertain. Trimming removed 3 bases at V and 12 bases at J, with 11 bases between. Germline assignment: CDR1 PRHDT and CDR2 FYEKMQ (reference sequence). This CDR3 region has 12 residues. The CDR3 protein is CASSLEHSELFF. CDR3 sequence (DNA): TGTGCCAGCAGCTTGGAACACTCAGAACTGTTTTTT.

This clone showed up just a few times. This chain joins TRBV5-1 and TRBJ2-5; D call uncertain. The CDR3 contains 13 residues. Between the trimmed V and J ends, which lost 3 bases and 4 bases, there was a span of 10 bases. Germline V gene data show CDR1 as SGHRS and CDR2 as YFSETQ. In DNA form, the CDR3 reads TGCGCCAGCAGCTGGAAGCTAACAGAGACCCAGTACTTC. Amino acids: CASSWKLTETQYF.

This clone has just one count. This chain connects TRBV25-1 to TRBJ2-3, with D possibly matching TRBD2 (6 bases). Trimming took off 2 bases at V and 0 bases at J, with 12 bases between the two ends. The CDR3 totals 16 residues. From germline, CDR1 is MGHDK and CDR2 SYGVNS. The CDR3 nucleotides are TGTGCCAGCAGTGAAGAGTGGAGGGGAAGCACAGATACGCAGTATTTT. It translates to CASSEEWRGSTDTQYF.

The chain employs TRBV18 and TRBJ2-5, with TRBD2 matching over 9 bases. The J call is uncertain, as TRBJ2-7 better fits the DNA end. The CDR3 has 14 residues. CDR1 is KGHSH, CDR2 LQKENI, per germline. This CDR3 is CASSPSLAGYEQYF. The CDR3 DNA reads TGTGCCAGCTCACCATCACTAGCGGGCTACGAGCAGTACTTC.

The chain couples TRBV19 to TRBJ2-1; 12 bases match TRBD2. Germline trimming cut 6 bases from V and 13 bases from J; bases unmatched to any gene: 13. This CDR3 is built from 15 residues. The V gene's germline CDR1 is LNHDA and CDR2 SQIVND (reference sequence). The CDR3 reads CASRERLAGVGHQFF. The CDR3 DNA reads TGTGCCAGTAGGGAACGACTAGCGGGGGTGGGTCATCAGTTCTTC.